The 4 T cell receptor beta chains given below trace back to one sample, sequenced in a study of identical twins. TCRdb fed the 5' RACE reads into MiXCR, producing one record per CDR3 protein. The top ten clones hold about 12% of a sample with fewer than 900,000 distinct CDR3 sequences, roughly 18% of them seen once. The same data also contributed to another study, on T cells expressing NK-cell markers.

Sequences were obtained from PBMCs. The receptors derive from a woman in her late teens or twenties in good health.

This clonotype was detected only a few times. The CDR3 reads CASSGTGVGNQPQHF. The DNA of the CDR3 is TGTGCCAGCAGCGGGACAGGGGTCGGCAATCAGCCCCAGCATTTT. This chain connects TRBV5-5 to TRBJ1-5; 10 positions agree with TRBD1. The CDR3 is 15 residues long. After removal of 4 bases from V and 2 bases from J, the junction contained 3 bases not matched to a gene. The germline V gene encodes CDR1 SGHKS and CDR2 YYEKEE (reference sequence). The complete variable domain, with remaining parts taken from reference TRBV5-5 and TRBJ1-5, reads DAGVTQSPTHLIKTRGQQVTLRCSPISGHKSVSWYQQVLGQGPQFIFQYYEKEERGRGNFPDRFSARQFPNYSSELNVNALLLGDSALYLCASSGTGVGNQPQHFGDGTRLSIL.

The sample holds many counts of this clonotype. The CDR3 is CSGRRGSTDTQYF. In DNA, the CDR3 is TGCAGCGGACGTCGGGGTAGCACAGATACGCAGTATTTT. V usage is TRBV29-1 and J usage is TRBJ2-3; tentative D call: TRBD2 (5 bases). There are 13 residues in the CDR3. V was pared by 7 bases and J by 0 bases, with 11 bases between. Germline loops: CDR1 SQVTM, CDR2 ANQGSEA.

The chain joins TRBV7-2 to TRBJ1-2; D gene ambiguous. Per germline, CDR1 SGHTA and CDR2 FQGNSA. V was clipped by 2 bases and J by 5 bases, with 6 bases between them. The CDR3 extends over 12 amino acids. The CDR3 spells CASSLYGYGYTF. The CDR3 DNA reads as TGTGCCAGCAGCTTATATGGATATGGCTACACCTTC.

V gene TRBV6-5 combines with J gene TRBJ2-7; D is undetermined. Germline CDR1 and CDR2: MNHEY and SVGAGI. This CDR3 contains 12 residues. V shed 9 bases and J shed 6 bases, with 15 bases lying between them. For the CDR3, the DNA is TGTGCCAGTCGTCCGGCCGCAGGCGAGCAGTACTTC. Translating gives CASRPAAGEQYF.